Listed below are T cell receptor beta chains from one sample, sequenced in a study of spatial heterogeneity in lung cancer. A single record per CDR3 protein comes from TCRdb applying MiXCR to the 5' RACE reads. The sample records around 100,000 distinct CDR3 sequences, about a tenth being singletons. The specimen comprised PBMCs, sampled at follow-up. Receptors were obtained from a female donor with early-stage non-small cell lung cancer. CDR3s include the opening cysteine and the closing phenylalanine or tryptophan. Each record gives: V gene, J gene, D gene, clone size, CDR3 DNA, CDR3 protein. A D gene is named only where the DNA matches it firmly. The size of a clone is reported for some rows only, either as once, few or many, or as a class for expanded clones.

>TRBV2|TRBJ2-2|TRBD2|many
TGTGCCACCCAAGCCGGGACTATAAACACCGGGGAGCTGTTTTTT
CATQAGTINTGELFF
>TRBV2|TRBJ2-1|TRBD1|few
TGTGCCAGCAGTGTTGGCGGACAGGGACAAAATGAGCAGTTCTTC
CASSVGGQGQNEQFF
>TRBV6-2/TRBV6-3|TRBJ2-3|.|many
TGTGCCAGCAAGGCAGTCTTGGATACGCAGTATTTT
CASKAVLDTQYF
>TRBV7-2|TRBJ1-5|TRBD1|few
TGTGCCAGCAGCCTCCAGGGGGGAGGAAATCAGCCCCAGCATTTT
CASSLQGGGNQPQHF
>TRBV12-5|TRBJ1-4|TRBD1|.
TGTGCTAGTGGTATCGGACAGGTAGTAGATGAAAAACTGTTTTTT
CASGIGQVVDEKLFF
>TRBV7-9|TRBJ2-3|.|many
TGTGCCAGCAGCTTGTGGGACAATCCTCCCAAAGATACGCAGTATTTT
CASSLWDNPPKDTQYF
>TRBV9|TRBJ2-1|TRBD2|.
TGTGCCAGCAGCGCCAATAGCGGGAGTCATAGTGAGCAGTTCTTC
CASSANSGSHSEQFF
>TRBV27|TRBJ1-6|.|few
TGTGCCAGCAGTCTAAGACTCAGGGCCGGCACCTCACCCCTCCACTTT
CASSLRLRAGTSPLHF
>TRBV29-1|TRBJ1-1|.|.
TGCAGCGCCTCACAGGGTCTCACTGAAGCTTTCTTT
CSASQGLTEAFF
>TRBV18|TRBJ1-1|.|many
TGTGCCAGCTCACCACCGTCAACAACGAACACTGAAGCTTTCTTT
CASSPPSTTNTEAFF
>TRBV27|TRBJ2-1|TRBD2|many
TGTGCCAGCAGGACTAGCGGGGGTCTCAATGAGCAGTTCTTC
CASRTSGGLNEQFF
>TRBV28|TRBJ2-3|TRBD2|many
TGTGCCAGCAGTTCTAGCGGGAGCCTGGGAGATACGCAGTATTTT
CASSSSGSLGDTQYF
>TRBV12-3/TRBV12-4|TRBJ2-7|.|.
TGTGCCAGCAGGCCCTCAGCCGCCTACGAGCAGTACTTC
CASRPSAAYEQYF
>TRBV13|TRBJ2-1|.|.
TGTGCCAGCAGCTTAACCCATTTCGCGGATGATGAGCAGTTCTTC
CASSLTHFADDEQFF
>TRBV19|TRBJ2-1|.|.
TGTGCCAGTAGAGAGGGTGTGAATGAGCAGTTCTTC
CASREGVNEQFF
>TRBV5-5|TRBJ1-5|.|few
TGTGCCAGCAGCAGCGTCGGTGATCAGCCTCAGCATTTT
CASSSVGDQPQHF
>TRBV19|TRBJ2-3|TRBD1|.
TGTGCCAGTAGCTCGACAGGGGTCGATACGCAGTATTTT
CASSSTGVDTQYF
>TRBV4-2|TRBJ2-7|.|.
TGTGCCAGCAGCCAAGAAATGTTGCACGAGCAGTACTTC
CASSQEMLHEQYF
>TRBV28|TRBJ2-7|TRBD1|few
TGTGCCAGCAGTTTTGGGGACAGGGACTACGAGCAGTACTTC
CASSFGDRDYEQYF
>TRBV10-3|TRBJ2-1|.|many
TGTGCCACCCACAGGGATACCTACAATGAGCAGTTCTTC
CATHRDTYNEQFF
>TRBV7-9|TRBJ2-7|.|few
TGTGCCAGCAGCTTAGCCTGGACAGACGAGCAGTACTTC
CASSLAWTDEQYF
>TRBV21-1|TRBJ1-5|.|few
TGTGCCACCACGCGTCAGCCCCAGCATTTT
CATTRQPQHF
>TRBV27|TRBJ2-1|.|few
TGTGCCAGCAGTTCGTACCTTGATAGAAACAATGAGCAGTTCTTC
CASSSYLDRNNEQFF
>TRBV2|TRBJ1-5|TRBD1|many
TGTGCCAGCCATCCTCAACAGGGGAATTATCAGCCCCAGCATTTT
CASHPQQGNYQPQHF
>TRBV24-1|TRBJ2-5|.|many
TGTGCCACCAGTGACCTCGGGGACAAAGAGACCCAGTACTTC
CATSDLGDKETQYF
>TRBV25-1|TRBJ2-7|TRBD2|.
TGTGCCAGCAGTGGACGACCATTTAGCGGGAGGTCGTCCTACGAGCAGTACTTC
CASSGRPFSGRSSYEQYF
>TRBV5-4|TRBJ2-7|TRBD2|few
TGTGCCAGCAGCTTGAGACGACGGGAGGGCCTCGAGCAGTACTTC
CASSLRRREGLEQYF
>TRBV7-2|TRBJ1-2|TRBD1|few
TGTGCCAGCTCGGGACAGGTCGAGGACTATGGCTACACCTTC
CASSGQVEDYGYTF
>TRBV29-1|TRBJ2-7|.|.
TGCAGCGTTGAAGACAGGGTCAACTACGAGCAGTACTTC
CSVEDRVNYEQYF
>TRBV28|TRBJ2-2|TRBD1|many
TGTGCCAGCAGTTCAAACAGGGGTCGGGAGCTGTTTTTT
CASSSNRGRELFF
>TRBV7-9|TRBJ2-3|TRBD2|.
TGTGCCAGCAGCTTTTCACTAGCGATAGATACGCAGTATTTT
CASSFSLAIDTQYF
>TRBV6-5|TRBJ2-7|.|many
TGTGCCAGCAGTTCCTCTCCATCCTACGAGCAGTACTTC
CASSSSPSYEQYF
>TRBV6-6|TRBJ1-1|.|.
TGTGCCAGCAGTTACCCGAACACTGAAGCTTTCTTT
CASSYPNTEAFF
>TRBV28|TRBJ2-6|.|few
TGTGCCAGCAGCCTCCCCTCCCCTGGGGCCAACGTCCTGACTTTC
CASSLPSPGANVLTF
>TRBV19|TRBJ2-6|.|.
TGTGCCAGTAGTATAATCGGGTCTGGGGCCAACGTCCTGACTTTC
CASSIIGSGANVLTF
>TRBV5-6|TRBJ2-5|TRBD1|few
TGTGCCAGCAGCTTGGACAGACAGGGTGGGACCCAGTACTTC
CASSLDRQGGTQYF
>TRBV20-1|TRBJ2-4|TRBD2|few
TGCAGTGCTCCGGGACTAGCAACCAAAAACATTCAGTACTTC
CSAPGLATKNIQYF
>TRBV25-1|TRBJ1-4|.|.
TGTGCCAGCACCAAGGCTGGGAGGGATGAAAAACTGTTTTTT
CASTKAGRDEKLFF
>TRBV29-1|TRBJ2-2|TRBD2|few
TGCAGCGCCGACCACGGGACTAGCTCGAACACCGGGGAGCTGTTTTTT
CSADHGTSSNTGELFF
>TRBV6-5|TRBJ2-2|.|few
TGTGCCAGCAGTTACCAGGACTTTAACACCGGGGAGCTGTTTTTT
CASSYQDFNTGELFF
>TRBV7-7|TRBJ2-5|TRBD1|.
TGTGCTAGCAGCTTTACAGGGGAATCAGAGACCCAGTACTTC
CASSFTGESETQYF
>TRBV20-1|TRBJ2-2|TRBD1|many
TGCAGTGCTAGGAAAACAGGGGACACCGGGGAGCTGTTTTTT
CSARKTGDTGELFF
>TRBV25-1|TRBJ1-1|.|few
TGTGCCAGCAGTCCCATCGCCTGGTACACTGAAGCTTTCTTT
CASSPIAWYTEAFF
>TRBV2|TRBJ2-1|.|few
TGTGCCAGCAGTGGGTCCAATGAGCAGTTCTTC
CASSGSNEQFF
>TRBV27|TRBJ2-2|TRBD1|few
TGTGCCAGCAGTCCCGACAGGGTCGCCGGGGAGCTGTTTTTT
CASSPDRVAGELFF
>TRBV7-2|TRBJ2-2|.|few
TGTGCCAGCAGGGCCCCCGGGGTTTTGGGCACCGGGGAGCTGTTTTTT
CASRAPGVLGTGELFF
>TRBV5-5|TRBJ2-6|TRBD1|.
TGTGCCAGCAGCCCGCGGACAGGGGCGCAAGGGGCCAACGTCCTGACTTTC
CASSPRTGAQGANVLTF
>TRBV20-1|TRBJ1-5|TRBD1|.
TGCAGTGCCCTCAGACAGGGAGGAAGTCAGCCCCAGCATTTT
CSALRQGGSQPQHF
>TRBV29-1|TRBJ2-6|.|few
TGCAGCGTTGTATGGGGATTCTCTGGGGCCAACGTCCTGACTTTC
CSVVWGFSGANVLTF
>TRBV2|TRBJ2-7|TRBD1|few
TGTGCCAGCATTTGGGACAGCATATCCTACGAGCAGTACTTC
CASIWDSISYEQYF
>TRBV6-6|TRBJ2-7|.|many
TGTGCCAGCAGTATGCTCGGGACCGAAAGCTACGAGCAGTACTTC
CASSMLGTESYEQYF
>TRBV12-3/TRBV12-4|TRBJ2-3|.|.
TGTGCCAGCAGTTTAGTAGGGTTTACTACAGATACGCAGTATTTT
CASSLVGFTTDTQYF
>TRBV29-1|TRBJ1-4|TRBD1|.
TGCAGCGTCATGGACAGGGGCCTGAATGAAAAACTGTTTTTT
CSVMDRGLNEKLFF
>TRBV27|TRBJ2-1|.|few
TGTGCCAGCAGTTTAGAGGGGCTCTCATGGAATGAGCAGTTCTTC
CASSLEGLSWNEQFF
>TRBV11-3|TRBJ2-5|.|.
TGTGCCAGCAGCTTAGGGTCCCTAGCCGGAGAGACCCAGTACTTC
CASSLGSLAGETQYF